This T cell receptor (beta chain) was retrieved from a study of blood T cell repertoires in COVID-19. This table comes from immunoSEQ multiplex PCR, and its TCRdb copy is limited to in-frame clones, with some not included. The sample records 130,000 to 150,000 clones, roughly 84% being singletons. The germline V gene has CDR1 MNHEY and CDR2 SVGEGT. V was pared by 2 bases and J by 4 bases, with 16 bases between. CDR3 length equals 16 residues. The receptor comes from a woman aged 45-60 years who had been exposed to COVID-19. Sequencing was carried out using PBMCs or T cells enriched from blood (not recorded which). V gene TRBV6-2 or TRBV6-3 combines with J gene TRBJ2-3, with a tentative D call TRBD2 (5 bases). CDR3 in amino acids: CASSYGLTKPPDTQYF. CDR3 coding DNA: TGTGCCAGCAGTTACGGACTGACTAAACCTCCAGATACGCAGTATTTT.